These T cell receptor beta chains were read from a single sample in a study of T-cell memory formation after mild COVID-19. One entry per CDR3 protein, called by TCRdb with MiXCR from the 5' RACE reads. The sample yields some 180,000 distinct CDR3 sequences, roughly 20% seen once. The sample taken for sequencing was PBMCs or a T cell subset sorted from them (not recorded which). These receptors all come from a man aged 18-30 years who had mild COVID-19 (a few samples of this study predate the infection). Cell type and time point are not known. Both conserved end residues are part of each CDR3.

V gene: TRBV11-2; J gene: TRBJ2-1; CDR3 protein: CASSLYGGLAGPNEQFF
V gene: TRBV6-5; J gene: TRBJ1-1; CDR3 protein: CASTLGAQNTEAFF
V gene: TRBV11-2; J gene: TRBJ2-1; CDR3 protein: CASSSIRGRSYNEQFF
V gene: TRBV5-1; J gene: TRBJ2-1; CDR3 protein: CASSLRGAYNEQFF
V gene: TRBV6-6; J gene: TRBJ2-1; CDR3 protein: CASSYDYNEQFF
V gene: TRBV9; J gene: TRBJ2-4; CDR3 protein: CASSPGTSGGSENIQYF
V gene: TRBV6-6; J gene: TRBJ1-2; CDR3 protein: CASSYRGEEGYTF
V gene: TRBV7-2; J gene: TRBJ2-5; CDR3 protein: CASSRGYQETQYF
V gene: TRBV6-5; J gene: TRBJ1-2; CDR3 protein: CASRVPGRLRGYTF
V gene: TRBV5-1; J gene: TRBJ2-5; CDR3 protein: CASSRGTTQETQYF
V gene: TRBV18; J gene: TRBJ1-6; CDR3 protein: CASSPGAAHSPLHF
V gene: TRBV12-3/TRBV12-4; J gene: TRBJ1-1; CDR3 protein: CASSQQPNTEAFF
V gene: TRBV24-1; J gene: TRBJ1-1; CDR3 protein: CATSDVDTEAFF
V gene: TRBV6-2/TRBV6-3; J gene: TRBJ1-1; CDR3 protein: CASGRATEAFF
V gene: TRBV5-1; J gene: TRBJ1-2; CDR3 protein: CASSLRQEGGYTF
V gene: TRBV4-2; J gene: TRBJ2-2; CDR3 protein: CASSPREGVNTGELFF
V gene: TRBV7-2; J gene: TRBJ1-6; CDR3 protein: CASSPGQGYGPLHF
V gene: TRBV5-1; J gene: TRBJ1-5; CDR3 protein: CASRGGEGDNQPQHF
V gene: TRBV5-1; J gene: TRBJ1-2; CDR3 protein: CASSLVGPGEGYTF
V gene: TRBV6-5; J gene: TRBJ1-3; CDR3 protein: CASSYNSGVSLGNTIYF
V gene: TRBV9; J gene: TRBJ2-5; CDR3 protein: CASSVTGTQETQYF
V gene: TRBV10-2; J gene: TRBJ1-6; CDR3 protein: CASSESTRGPLHF
V gene: TRBV16; J gene: TRBJ2-3; CDR3 protein: CASSQSGQAKDTQYF
V gene: TRBV6-5; J gene: TRBJ1-2; CDR3 protein: CASSSQGGNGYGYTF
V gene: TRBV20-1; J gene: TRBJ1-2; CDR3 protein: CSAKEGSSGYTF
V gene: TRBV5-1; J gene: TRBJ1-1; CDR3 protein: CASRTGTGATTEAFF
V gene: TRBV4-1; J gene: TRBJ1-2; CDR3 protein: CASSQEETGTYGYTF
V gene: TRBV12-3/TRBV12-4; J gene: TRBJ1-2; CDR3 protein: CASSRQRGAGYGYTF
V gene: TRBV7-3; J gene: TRBJ2-2; CDR3 protein: CASSLSGRDTGELFF
V gene: TRBV28; J gene: TRBJ1-5; CDR3 protein: CASSPRGEGNQPQHF
V gene: TRBV13; J gene: TRBJ2-7; CDR3 protein: CASRFSGGAYEPYF
V gene: TRBV7-9; J gene: TRBJ1-1; CDR3 protein: CASSFRGGGGTEAFF
V gene: TRBV4-3; J gene: TRBJ1-3; CDR3 protein: CASSQERGPSGNTIYF
V gene: TRBV5-6; J gene: TRBJ1-1; CDR3 protein: CASSRTQGTEAFF
V gene: TRBV20-1; J gene: TRBJ2-5; CDR3 protein: CSARDGKKETQYF
V gene: TRBV14; J gene: TRBJ1-1; CDR3 protein: CASSQRGGYTEAFF
V gene: TRBV5-1; J gene: TRBJ2-7; CDR3 protein: CASSPGRGVHEQYF
V gene: TRBV7-2; J gene: TRBJ2-3; CDR3 protein: CASSPWTSTDTQYF
V gene: TRBV7-9; J gene: TRBJ2-7; CDR3 protein: CASSIRTDRVQYF
V gene: TRBV20-1; J gene: TRBJ2-5; CDR3 protein: CSARHRGETQYF
V gene: TRBV7-2; J gene: TRBJ1-2; CDR3 protein: CASSFWGGVGDSDGYTF
V gene: TRBV30; J gene: TRBJ1-2; CDR3 protein: CAWSGWSYGYTF
V gene: TRBV4-3; J gene: TRBJ2-2; CDR3 protein: CASSQDERGSAGELFF
V gene: TRBV7-2; J gene: TRBJ2-3; CDR3 protein: CASSLQAGGGTDTQYF
V gene: TRBV15; J gene: TRBJ1-6; CDR3 protein: CATSRVRGVGSPLHF
V gene: TRBV12-3/TRBV12-4; J gene: TRBJ1-4; CDR3 protein: CASSPGRTRREKLFF
V gene: TRBV5-1; J gene: TRBJ2-2; CDR3 protein: CASSLVLTGNTGELFF
V gene: TRBV3-1; J gene: TRBJ1-3; CDR3 protein: CASSQAAGRTIYF
V gene: TRBV5-5; J gene: TRBJ2-5; CDR3 protein: CASSLYGQETQYF
V gene: TRBV6-5; J gene: TRBJ2-2; CDR3 protein: CASSYSQASGELFF
V gene: TRBV7-2; J gene: TRBJ1-1; CDR3 protein: CASSSHVDTEAFF
V gene: TRBV7-9; J gene: TRBJ2-3; CDR3 protein: CASSSGTSGDTQYF
V gene: TRBV15; J gene: TRBJ1-1; CDR3 protein: CATRTGKNTEAFF
V gene: TRBV20-1; J gene: TRBJ2-3; CDR3 protein: CSASASGGRNTQYF
V gene: TRBV7-8; J gene: TRBJ2-7; CDR3 protein: CASSFIGSDSYEQYF
V gene: TRBV7-3; J gene: TRBJ2-2; CDR3 protein: CASSRDFGELFF
V gene: TRBV3-1; J gene: TRBJ2-5; CDR3 protein: CASSQESGTSGETQYF